A single sample gave rise to the 8 T cell receptor beta chains below, sequenced in a study of blood T cell repertoires in COVID-19. The table came from immunoSEQ multiplex PCR; TCRdb's copy has only in-frame clones and leaves some out. The table lists 100,000 to 140,000 clones, about 90% of them singletons, with approximately 1.2% in the top ten. The sequenced sample was peripheral blood. The receptors originated from a woman in her twenties or thirties with acute or convalescent COVID-19.

V is TRBV5-6 and J is TRBJ1-4; D perhaps matches TRBD1 (6 bases). Per the germline V gene, CDR1 is SGHDT and CDR2 is YYEEEE. With 0 bases removed from V and 4 bases from J, the gap between germline ends came to 10 bases. The CDR3 runs to 15 residues. The CDR3 protein is CASSLGQAINEKLFF. The CDR3, as DNA: TGTGCCAGCAGCTTGGGACAGGCGATTAATGAAAAACTGTTTTTT.

The chain employs TRBV5-6 and TRBJ2-4, with TRBD2 matching over 9 bases. Per germline, CDR1 SGHDT and CDR2 YYEEEE. There are 15 residues in the CDR3. V lost 4 bases, J lost 7 bases, and 9 bases stayed unmatched. The CDR3 is CASSVPPSGDNIQYF. The CDR3 DNA is TGTGCCAGCAGCGTCCCTCCTAGCGGGGATAACATTCAGTACTTC.

This clone was seen once. The V gene is TRBV6-5, the J gene TRBJ1-2, with a tentative D call TRBD1 (6 bases). Germline V gene sequence: CDR1 MNHEY, CDR2 SVGAGI. With 7 bases removed from V and 8 bases from J, the gap between germline ends came to 17 bases. CDR3 length: 13 amino acids. For the CDR3, the DNA is TGTGCCAGCAATACACCGGGACAAAGGGGCTACACCTTC. It yields the protein CASNTPGQRGYTF.

This clone was seen only once. The V and J genes are TRBV7-8 and TRBJ2-3; 7 positions agree with TRBD1. CDR1 and CDR2 (germline): SGHVS, FQNEAQ. V lost 2 bases and J lost 3; bases outside the gene matches: 17. The CDR3 length is 19 residues. The CDR3 DNA reads TGTGCCAGCAGCTTAACGAAGCCTCGAGGGGGCAGTAGGACAGATACGCAGTATTTT. Residues: CASSLTKPRGGSRTDTQYF.

The rearrangement joins TRBV6-5 to TRBJ1-3, with TRBD1 matching over 9 bases. Trimming removed 6 bases from V and 8 bases from J; junction bases left unmatched: 5. From germline, CDR1 is MNHEY and CDR2 SVGAGI. The CDR3 runs to 13 residues. CDR3 sequence (DNA): TGTGCCAGCAGGGACAGGGGCTTAGACACCATATATTTT. Translated: CASRDRGLDTIYF.

The J gene is TRBJ2-1, the V gene TRBV11-2; TRBD2 might be the D (6 bases). Trimming removed 1 base from V and 7 bases from J, with 14 bases in between. The CDR3 contains 15 residues. The germline gives CDR1 SGHAT, CDR2 FQNNGV. CDR3 region: CASSLAPGEVNEQFF. Written as DNA, the CDR3 is TGTGCCAGCAGCTTAGCCCCGGGAGAGGTTAATGAGCAGTTCTTC.

The chain employs TRBV7-2 and TRBJ2-2, with D unresolved. Germline CDR1 SGHTA, CDR2 FQGNSA. The germline V and J ends were trimmed by 2 bases and 5 bases, with 18 bases remaining between them. The CDR3 consists of 17 residues. CDR3 region: CASSLYSSHMRTGELFF. In DNA form, the CDR3 reads TGTGCCAGCAGCTTATACTCCTCTCATATGAGGACCGGGGAGCTGTTTTTT.

The chain employs TRBV15 and TRBJ1-3, with TRBD1 identical over 7 bases. CDR3 length: 14 amino acids. V was clipped by 8 bases and J by 0 bases; unmatched bases: 4. Germline-derived CDR1 and CDR2 are LNHNV and YYDKDF (reference sequence). CDR3 in amino acids: CATGNRGSGNTIYF. The DNA for the CDR3 is TGTGCCACCGGTAACAGGGGCTCTGGAAACACCATATATTTT. The whole variable domain, filled in from reference TRBV15 and TRBJ1-3, reads DAMVIQNPRYQVTQFGKPVTLSCSQTLNHNVMYWYQQKSSQAPKLLFHYYDKDFNNEADTPDNFQSRRPNTSFCFLDIRSPGLGDTAMYLCATGNRGSGNTIYFGEGSWLTVV.